The 4 T cell receptor beta chains reported below all come from one sample, sequenced in a study of control samples from healthy donors and cancer patients (dated by TCRdb to 2020 to 2022). The library was prepared using the immunoSEQ multiplex PCR assay. TCRdb obtained this table from immuneACCESS and retained in-frame rearrangements with V and J assigned. These tables miss some clones; where compared with another copy, unresolved V genes account for less than half of the shortfall, and the remainder is unexplained. This sample gives approximately 70,000 clones in total; roughly 82% of them show up just once. About 14% of the sample is held by the ten biggest clonotypes. The sample comprised blood. The receptor set was obtained from a man aged 50-60 years in good health.

The chain uses TRBV7-9 and TRBJ1-6, with 12 bases that match TRBD1. The CDR3 extends over 15 amino acids. V was pared by 5 bases and J by 9 bases, with 5 bases of the junction left unmatched. Germline assignment: CDR1 SEHNR and CDR2 FQNEAQ (reference sequence). CDR3 region: CASSQTGQGASPLHF. CDR3 coding DNA: TGTGCCAGCAGCCAAACGGGACAGGGGGCTTCACCCCTCCACTTT.

The J gene is TRBJ2-1, the V gene TRBV30; 10 bases map to TRBD2. V shed 0 bases and J 8 bases; nucleotides not matched to a gene: 7. The CDR3 is 15 amino acids. Germline CDR1 reads GTSNPN; CDR2 reads SVGIG (reference sequence). In nucleotides, the CDR3 is TGTGCCTGGAGTGTAGGCCTAGCGGGAGTCGATGAGCAGTTCTTC. Translated: CAWSVGLAGVDEQFF.

The V call is TRBV5-1, the J call TRBJ2-7; TRBD1 matches at 7 bases. The CDR3 has 14 amino acids. CDR1 is SGHRS and CDR2 is YFSETQ in the germline V gene. Trimming removed 1 base from V and 2 bases from J; junction bases left unmatched: 3. The CDR3 spells CASSLRQGPYEQYF. In DNA, the CDR3 is TGCGCCAGCAGCTTGAGACAGGGCCCCTACGAGCAGTACTTC.

This chain connects TRBV28 to TRBJ2-1; the D is unclear. V was pared by 7 bases and J by 0 bases, with 10 bases between. The germline CDR1 and CDR2 sequences are MDHEN and SYDVKM. This CDR3 is 14 amino acids long. Here the CDR3 reads CASNPRSSYNEQFF. CDR3 coding DNA: TGTGCCAGCAACCCTCGGAGCTCCTACAATGAGCAGTTCTTC. The whole variable domain, filled in from reference TRBV28 and TRBJ2-1, reads DVKVTQSSRYLVKRTGEKVFLECVQDMDHENMFWYRQDPGLGLRLIYFSYDVKMKEKGDIPEGYSVSREKKERFSLILESASTNQTSMYLCASNPRSSYNEQFFGPGTRLTVL.